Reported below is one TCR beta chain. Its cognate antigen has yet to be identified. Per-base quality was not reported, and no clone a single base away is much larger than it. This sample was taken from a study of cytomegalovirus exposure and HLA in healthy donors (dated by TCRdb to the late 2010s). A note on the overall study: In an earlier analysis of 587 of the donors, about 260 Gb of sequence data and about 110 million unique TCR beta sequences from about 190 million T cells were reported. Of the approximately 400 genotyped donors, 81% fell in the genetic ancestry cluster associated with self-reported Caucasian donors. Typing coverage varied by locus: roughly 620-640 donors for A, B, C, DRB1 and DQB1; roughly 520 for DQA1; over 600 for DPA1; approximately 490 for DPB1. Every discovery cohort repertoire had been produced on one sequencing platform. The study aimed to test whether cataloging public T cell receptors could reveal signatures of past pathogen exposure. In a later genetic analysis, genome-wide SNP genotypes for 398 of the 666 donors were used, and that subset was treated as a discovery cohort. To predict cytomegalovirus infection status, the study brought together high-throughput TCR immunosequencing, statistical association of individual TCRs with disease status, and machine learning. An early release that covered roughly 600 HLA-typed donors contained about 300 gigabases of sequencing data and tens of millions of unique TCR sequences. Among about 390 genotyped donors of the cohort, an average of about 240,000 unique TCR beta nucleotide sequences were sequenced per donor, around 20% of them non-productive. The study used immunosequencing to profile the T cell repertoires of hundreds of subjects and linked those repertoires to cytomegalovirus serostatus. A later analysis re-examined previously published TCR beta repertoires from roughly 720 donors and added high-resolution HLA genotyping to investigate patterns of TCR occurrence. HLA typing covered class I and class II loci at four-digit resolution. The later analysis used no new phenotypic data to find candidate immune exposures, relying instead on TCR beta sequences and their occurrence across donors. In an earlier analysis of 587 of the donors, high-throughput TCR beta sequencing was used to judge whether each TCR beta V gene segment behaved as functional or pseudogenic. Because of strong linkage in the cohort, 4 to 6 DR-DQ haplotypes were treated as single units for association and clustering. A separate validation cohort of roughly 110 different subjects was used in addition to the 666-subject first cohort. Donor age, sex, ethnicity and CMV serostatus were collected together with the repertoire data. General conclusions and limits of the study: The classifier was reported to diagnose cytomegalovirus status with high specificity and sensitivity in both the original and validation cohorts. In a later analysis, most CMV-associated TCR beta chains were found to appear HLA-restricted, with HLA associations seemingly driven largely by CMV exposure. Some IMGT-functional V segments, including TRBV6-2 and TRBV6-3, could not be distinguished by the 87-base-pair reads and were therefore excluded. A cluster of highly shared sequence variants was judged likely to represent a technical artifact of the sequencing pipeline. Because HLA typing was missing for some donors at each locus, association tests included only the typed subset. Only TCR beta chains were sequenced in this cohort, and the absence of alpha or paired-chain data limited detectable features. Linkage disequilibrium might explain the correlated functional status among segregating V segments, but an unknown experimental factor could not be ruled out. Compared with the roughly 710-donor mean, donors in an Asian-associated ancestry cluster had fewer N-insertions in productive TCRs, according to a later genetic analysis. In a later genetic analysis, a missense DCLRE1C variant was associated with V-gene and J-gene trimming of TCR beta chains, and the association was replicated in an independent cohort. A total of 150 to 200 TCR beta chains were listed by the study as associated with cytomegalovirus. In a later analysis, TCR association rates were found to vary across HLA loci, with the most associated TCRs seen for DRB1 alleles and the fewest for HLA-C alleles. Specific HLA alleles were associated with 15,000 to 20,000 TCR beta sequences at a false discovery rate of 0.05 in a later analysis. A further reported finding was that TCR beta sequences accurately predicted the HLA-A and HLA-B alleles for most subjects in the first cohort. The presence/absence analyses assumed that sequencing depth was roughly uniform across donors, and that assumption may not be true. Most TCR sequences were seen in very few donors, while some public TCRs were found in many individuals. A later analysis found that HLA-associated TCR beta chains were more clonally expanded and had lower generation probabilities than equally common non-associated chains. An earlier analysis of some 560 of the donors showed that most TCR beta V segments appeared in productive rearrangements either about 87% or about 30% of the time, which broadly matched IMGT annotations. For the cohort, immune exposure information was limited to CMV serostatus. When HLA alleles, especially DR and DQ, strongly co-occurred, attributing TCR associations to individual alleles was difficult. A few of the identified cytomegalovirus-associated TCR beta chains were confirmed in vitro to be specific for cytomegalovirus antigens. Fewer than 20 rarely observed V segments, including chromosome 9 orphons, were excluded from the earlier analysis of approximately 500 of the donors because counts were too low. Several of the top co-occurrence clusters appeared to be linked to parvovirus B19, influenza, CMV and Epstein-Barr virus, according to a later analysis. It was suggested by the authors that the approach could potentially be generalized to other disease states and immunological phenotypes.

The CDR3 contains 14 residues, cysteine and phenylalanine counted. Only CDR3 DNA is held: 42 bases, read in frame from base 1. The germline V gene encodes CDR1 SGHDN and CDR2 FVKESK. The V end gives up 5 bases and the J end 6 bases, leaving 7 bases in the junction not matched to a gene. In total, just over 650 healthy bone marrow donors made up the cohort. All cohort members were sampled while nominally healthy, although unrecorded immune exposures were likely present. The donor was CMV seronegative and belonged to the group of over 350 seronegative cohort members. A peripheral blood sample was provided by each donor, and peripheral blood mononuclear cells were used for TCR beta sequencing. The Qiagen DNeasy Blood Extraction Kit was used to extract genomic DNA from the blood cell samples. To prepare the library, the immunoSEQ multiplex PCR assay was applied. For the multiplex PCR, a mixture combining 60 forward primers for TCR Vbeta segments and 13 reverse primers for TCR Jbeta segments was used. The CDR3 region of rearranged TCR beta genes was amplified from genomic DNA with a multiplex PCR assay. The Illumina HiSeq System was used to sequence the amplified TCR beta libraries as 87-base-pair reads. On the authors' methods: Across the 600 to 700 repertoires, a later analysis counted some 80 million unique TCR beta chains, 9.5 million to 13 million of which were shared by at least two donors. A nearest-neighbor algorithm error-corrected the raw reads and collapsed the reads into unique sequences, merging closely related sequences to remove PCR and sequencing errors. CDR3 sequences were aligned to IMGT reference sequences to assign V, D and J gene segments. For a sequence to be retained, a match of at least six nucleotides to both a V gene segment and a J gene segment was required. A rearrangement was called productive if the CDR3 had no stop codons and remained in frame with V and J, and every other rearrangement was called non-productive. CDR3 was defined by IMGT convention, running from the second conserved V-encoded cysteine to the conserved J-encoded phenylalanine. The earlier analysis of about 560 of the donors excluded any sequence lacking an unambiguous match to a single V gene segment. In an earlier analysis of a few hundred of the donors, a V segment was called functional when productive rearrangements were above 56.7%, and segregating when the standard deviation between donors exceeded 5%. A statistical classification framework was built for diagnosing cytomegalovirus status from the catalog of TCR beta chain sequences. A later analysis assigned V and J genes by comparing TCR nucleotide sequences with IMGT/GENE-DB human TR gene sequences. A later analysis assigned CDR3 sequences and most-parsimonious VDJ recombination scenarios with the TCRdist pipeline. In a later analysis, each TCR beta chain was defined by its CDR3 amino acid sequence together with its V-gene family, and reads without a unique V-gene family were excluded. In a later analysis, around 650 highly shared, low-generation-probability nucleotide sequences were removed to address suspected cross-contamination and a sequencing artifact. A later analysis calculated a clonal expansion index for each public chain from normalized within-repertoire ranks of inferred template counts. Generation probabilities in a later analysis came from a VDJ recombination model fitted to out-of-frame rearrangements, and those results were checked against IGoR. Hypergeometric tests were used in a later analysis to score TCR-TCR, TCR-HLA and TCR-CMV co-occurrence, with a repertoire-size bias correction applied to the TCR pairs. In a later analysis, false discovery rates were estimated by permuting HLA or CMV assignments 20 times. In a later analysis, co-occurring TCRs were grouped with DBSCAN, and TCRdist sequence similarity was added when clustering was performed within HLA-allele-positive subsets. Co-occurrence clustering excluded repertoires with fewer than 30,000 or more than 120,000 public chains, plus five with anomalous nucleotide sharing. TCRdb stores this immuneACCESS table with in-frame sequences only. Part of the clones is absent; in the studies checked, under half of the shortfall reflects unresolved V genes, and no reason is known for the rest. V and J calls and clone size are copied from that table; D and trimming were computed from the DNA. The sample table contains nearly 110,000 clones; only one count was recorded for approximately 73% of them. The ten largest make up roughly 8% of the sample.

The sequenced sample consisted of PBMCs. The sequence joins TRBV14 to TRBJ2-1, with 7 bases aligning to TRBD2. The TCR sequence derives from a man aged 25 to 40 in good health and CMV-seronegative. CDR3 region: CASSWVAGVNEQFF. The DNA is TGTGCCAGCAGCTGGGTGGCGGGGGTCAATGAGCAGTTCTTC.